The source of this TCR beta chain is a study of neurological immune-mediated disorders. The cDNA was generated through 5'RACE incorporating 10-nucleotide random UMIs. MiXCR, run by TCRdb on the 5' RACE reads, gives a single entry per CDR3 protein. The sample lists roughly 17,000 distinct CDR3 sequences; about 9% were seen once. This clonotype was seen repeatedly, ten times or more. CDR1 MGHRA and CDR2 YSYEKL come from the germline V gene. This CDR3 comprises 15 residues. V lost 3 bases, J lost 9 bases, and 4 bases stayed unmatched. Sequencing was carried out using CD8+ T cells from blood. The sequence was collected from a man aged 45-65 years in good health. The J gene is TRBJ2-1, the V gene TRBV4-1; TRBD2 agrees at 14 bases. DNA of the CDR3: TGCGCCAGCAGCCACGGGACTAGCGGGAGAACTGAGCAGTTCTTC. It codes for CASSHGTSGRTEQFF.